The present TCR beta chain was sequenced within a study of T cells in Graves' hyperthyroidism and ophthalmopathy. Amplification targeted TCR beta CDR3 regions from RNA transcripts. Initially, a first-round RT-PCR of the TCR CDR3 employed the HTBI primer set. One entry per CDR3 protein, called by TCRdb with MiXCR from the multiplex PCR reads. The sample contains hundreds of thousands of distinct CDR3 sequences, 45% of which appear only once. The clonotype was recovered from an adult man with Graves' disease, either hyperthyroidism or ophthalmopathy (not recorded which). Sequenced input: peripheral blood or thyroid tissue (not recorded which).

The CDR3 here is CASSPTRAAQETQYF. Here the CDR3 DNA reads TGTGCCAGCAGCCCTACGCGGGCCGCACAAGAGACCCAGTACTTC. This sequence joins TRBV7-3 and TRBJ2-5; D perhaps matches TRBD2 (5 bases). CDR3 length: 15 residues. The germline V gene has CDR1 SGHTA and CDR2 FQGTGA. With 5 bases removed from V and 2 bases from J, the gap between germline ends came to 15 bases.